Presented here are 27 T cell receptor beta chains from one specimen sequenced in a study of beta chain features in type 1 diabetes. The whole isolated RNA underwent reverse transcription, so sequencing captured expressed TCRB transcripts. The table came from immunoSEQ multiplex PCR; TCRdb's copy has only in-frame clones and leaves some out. Of fewer than 900,000 clones in the sample, around a sixth are singletons; the top ten hold about 0.02%. Sample: naive CD4+ T cells from blood. These receptors were taken from a woman younger than 35 in good health.

This chain uses TRBV6-6 with TRBJ1-1, with D unresolved. Trimming took 6 bases from V and 0 from J, leaving 14 bases between them. The CDR3 runs to 15 residues. The germline V gene has CDR1 MNHNY and CDR2 SVGAGI (reference sequence). CDR3 in amino acids: CASSSTGSMNTEAFF. The CDR3 DNA is TGTGCCAGCAGCTCTACGGGTTCTATGAACACTGAAGCTTTCTTT.

The sample holds a few counts of this clone. This chain links TRBV5-5 with TRBJ1-1; D unresolved. Germline V gene data show CDR1 as SGHKS and CDR2 as YYEKEE (reference sequence). The CDR3 consists of 15 residues. V was clipped by 4 bases and J by 1 base, with 14 bases between them. The CDR3 reads CASSLDPVGNTEAFF. CDR3 bases: TGTGCCAGCAGCCTTGATCCGGTGGGGAACACTGAAGCTTTCTTT.

There are a few counts of this clone. The chain couples TRBV9 to TRBJ2-7, with 8 bases identical to TRBD2. The CDR3 runs 16 residues. The germline CDR1 and CDR2 sequences are SGDLS and YYNGEE. Unmatched junction bases numbered 16, after V lost 4 bases and J lost 7 bases. The CDR3 DNA sequence: TGTGCCAGCAGCTCAACTCCGGGACTAGTATCAGAGGAGCAGTACTTC. Its translation is CASSSTPGLVSEEQYF.

As for this clone: Other nucleotide sequences in the sample specify the same CDR3. This chain links TRBV7-2 with TRBJ2-3, with TRBD2 identical over 7 bases. With 3 bases clipped from V and 1 base from J, the junction kept 1 base outside the gene matches. CDR1 and CDR2 (germline): SGHTA, FQGNSA. The CDR3 loop spans 14 amino acids. The CDR3 nucleotides are TGTGCCAGCAGCTTTCTAGCGGGCACAGATACGCAGTATTTT. This sequence encodes CASSFLAGTDTQYF.

The CDR3 DNA reads as TGCAGTGAAAGGGGGGAAGAGACCCAGTACTTC. Encoded protein: CSERGEETQYF. This chain uses TRBV20-1 with TRBJ2-5; D tentatively reads TRBD1 or TRBD2 (6 bases each). This CDR3 has 11 residues. V gave up 7 bases and J gave up 3 bases, with 9 bases separating them. Looked up from germline, CDR1 is DFQATT and CDR2 is SNEGSKA (reference sequence).

This clone occurred a few times. The rearrangement joins TRBV18 to TRBJ2-1; D might be TRBD2 (5 bases). Germline V gene sequence: CDR1 KGHSH, CDR2 LQKENI. Trimming stripped 6 bases from V and 3 bases from J, with 18 bases between. This CDR3 is built from 16 residues. CDR3 sequence: CASSFYDGRDYNEQFF. The CDR3, as DNA: TGTGCCAGCTCTTTCTACGATGGGAGAGACTACAATGAGCAGTTCTTC.

The table lists this clone with a few counts. The identical CDR3 is also encoded by other nucleotide sequences in the sample. The chain carries TRBV9 and TRBJ2-2; D is unresolved. CDR3 length: 13 amino acids. Germline CDR1 is SGDLS and CDR2 is YYNGEE. Between the trimmed V and J ends, which lost 0 bases and 6 bases, there was a span of 6 bases. Written as DNA, the CDR3 is TGTGCCAGCAGCGTAGGGGTTTCCGGGGAGCTGTTTTTT. This translates into CASSVGVSGELFF.

The V gene is TRBV9, the J gene TRBJ2-5, with D perhaps assigned TRBD1 or TRBD2 (5 bases each). V was cut by 2 bases and J by 4 bases, with 18 bases left in between. The CDR3 totals 16 residues. Germline V gene lookup returns CDR1 SGDLS and CDR2 YYNGEE. The CDR3 reads CASSVQGVGTGETQYF. CDR3 bases: TGTGCCAGCAGCGTTCAAGGGGTAGGGACCGGAGAGACCCAGTACTTC.

This chain links TRBV5-1 with TRBJ1-5; D is uncertain. The CDR3 spans 13 residues. Trimming removed 5 bases at V and 0 bases at J, with 6 bases between. CDR1 and CDR2 (germline): SGHRS, YFSETQ. This CDR3 reads CASRQNSNQPQHF. The CDR3 nucleotides are TGCGCCAGCAGACAAAATAGCAATCAGCCCCAGCATTTT.

The chain has TRBV4-3 and TRBJ2-2; 7 bases align to TRBD2. CDR1 and CDR2 from the germline V gene are LGHNA and YSLEER. Trimming at V came to 3 bases and at J to 7 bases, leaving 8 bases not matched to a gene. This CDR3 has 15 residues. The CDR3, as DNA: TGCGCCAGCAGCCACGGACTAGTATGGGGCGGGGAGCTGTTTTTT. The encoded protein is CASSHGLVWGGELFF.

This clone was found a few times. CDR3: CASSAGQGSYNEQFF. For the CDR3, the DNA is TGTGCCAGCAGCGCGGGACAGGGTTCCTACAATGAGCAGTTCTTC. The rearrangement uses TRBV9 and TRBJ2-1; 9 bases line up with TRBD1. V lost 3 bases and J lost 1; bases outside the gene matches: 2. Germline V gene data show CDR1 as SGDLS and CDR2 as YYNGEE. The CDR3 runs 15 residues. Looking up the rest from reference TRBV9 and TRBJ2-1 gives the full variable domain: DSGVTQTPKHLITATGQRVTLRCSPRSGDLSVYWYQQSLDQGLQFLIQYYNGEERAKGNILERFSAQQFPDLHSELNLSSLELGDSALYFCASSAGQGSYNEQFFGPGTRLTVL.

The sample holds a few counts of this clone. The chain couples TRBV5-1 to TRBJ1-2; D uncertain. Germline V CDR1 and CDR2: SGHRS, YFSETQ. CDR3 length: 12 amino acids. V lost 2 bases, J lost 14 bases, and 16 bases lay in between. Here the CDR3 DNA reads TGCGCCAGCAGCTTTAGCGGCGACACCGATACCTTC. Its translation: CASSFSGDTDTF.

The chain employs TRBV7-3 and TRBJ2-3; D call uncertain. Germline V gene data show CDR1 as SGHTA and CDR2 as FQGTGA. This CDR3 contains 14 residues. Trimming removed 3 bases at V and 1 base at J, with 8 bases between. The CDR3 DNA is TGTGCCAGCAGCTTTGCGGCCCGCACAGATACGCAGTATTTT. Protein: CASSFAARTDTQYF.

This chain links TRBV7-3 with TRBJ2-2; D remains unclear. CDR1 is SGHTA and CDR2 is FQGTGA in the germline V gene. Trimming left V 5 bases short and J 8 bases short, with 9 bases between. CDR3 length: 12 residues. For the CDR3, the DNA is TGTGCCAGCAGCCCAGGACCTGGGGAGCTGTTTTTT. As protein: CASSPGPGELFF.

V and J are TRBV6-5 and TRBJ2-1, with 7 bases lining up with TRBD2. The V and J ends lost 4 bases and 0 bases, in that order; junction bases with no gene match: 3. The germline CDR1 and CDR2 sequences are MNHEY and SVGAGI. The CDR3 runs 15 residues. The CDR3, as DNA: TGTGCCAGCAGTTTAAGCGGGGCCTCCTACAATGAGCAGTTCTTC. It translates to CASSLSGASYNEQFF.

The chain links TRBV28 to TRBJ2-7; D assignment may be TRBD1 or TRBD2 (7 bases each). In germline, CDR1 is MDHEN, CDR2 SYDVKM. V lost 7 bases and J 3 bases, leaving 16 bases between the germline ends. The CDR3 spans 14 residues. The chain's CDR3 is CASIHGGDSYEQYF. CDR3 nucleotides: TGTGCCAGCATCCATGGGGGGGACAGCTACGAGCAGTACTTC.

The CDR3, as DNA: TGTGCCAGCAGGGACAGGCAGAATCAGCCCCAGCATTTT. Encoded protein: CASRDRQNQPQHF. V gene TRBV2 combines with J gene TRBJ1-5; 7 nucleotides align to TRBD1. Germline values: CDR1 SNHLY, CDR2 FYNNEI. The junction had 3 bases not matched to a gene; V was cut back by 6 bases and J by 4 bases. The CDR3 is made up of 13 amino acids.

This chain joins TRBV4-3 and TRBJ2-3, with D uncertain. The germline V and J ends were trimmed by 1 base and 4 bases, with 6 bases remaining between them. Germline CDR1 LGHNA, CDR2 YSLEER. This CDR3 spans 13 amino acids. The CDR3 DNA reads as TGCGCCAGCAGCCAAGCCACGGCAGATACGCAGTATTTT. It encodes CASSQATADTQYF.

This clone has only a few counts. The chain has TRBV2 and TRBJ1-5; D is uncertain. Germline V gene lookup returns CDR1 SNHLY and CDR2 FYNNEI. CDR3 length: 14 residues. Trimming took 4 bases from V and 3 from J, leaving 10 bases between them. In nucleotides, the CDR3 is TGTGCCAGCAGTGTGATGGGGTCCAATCAGCCCCAGCATTTT. It specifies CASSVMGSNQPQHF. The whole variable domain, remainder taken from reference TRBV2 and TRBJ1-5, is EPEVTQTPSHQVTQMGQEVILRCVPISNHLYFYWYRQILGQKVEFLVSFYNNEISEKSEIFDDQFSVERPDGSNFTLKIRSTKLEDSAMYFCASSVMGSNQPQHFGDGTRLSIL.

The chain uses TRBV5-8 and TRBJ2-1; no clear D. The V gene's germline CDR1 is SGHTS and CDR2 YDEGEE. The V and J ends lost 2 bases and 7 bases respectively, with 7 bases between them. The CDR3 contains 12 residues. The chain's CDR3 is CASSFTRNEQFF. The CDR3 DNA follows: TGTGCCAGCAGCTTCACGAGGAATGAGCAGTTCTTC.

This clone was recorded a few times. The gene calls are TRBV27 and TRBJ2-7; 11 bases match TRBD1. This CDR3 spans 14 amino acids. Germline V lookup: CDR1 MNHEY, CDR2 SMNVEV (reference sequence). After removal of 3 bases from V and 6 bases from J, the junction contained 4 bases not matched to a gene. The CDR3 bases are TGTGCCAGCAGTTTCGGACAGGGGGCTGGCGAGCAGTACTTC. Translated, it gives CASSFGQGAGEQYF.

The V gene is TRBV4-2, the J gene TRBJ2-6; 10 bases line up with TRBD1. The germline V gene encodes CDR1 LGHNA and CDR2 YNFKEQ. The CDR3 covers 18 residues. V shed 3 bases, J shed 0 bases, and the junction held 5 bases outside the gene matches. CDR3 residues: CASSHGDRGSSGANVLTF. The CDR3 nucleotides are TGTGCCAGCAGCCACGGGGACAGGGGAAGCTCTGGGGCCAACGTCCTGACTTTC.

This clone has a handful of counts. The chain has TRBV25-1 and TRBJ1-4, with 7 bases lining up with TRBD1. Trimming cost V 2 bases and J 3 bases; bases outside gene matches: 6. CDR3 size: 16 residues. CDR1 is MGHDK and CDR2 is SYGVNS in the germline V gene. This chain's CDR3 is CASSERGLLSNEKLFF. CDR3 nucleotide sequence: TGTGCCAGCAGTGAAAGGGGGCTGCTTTCTAATGAAAAACTGTTTTTT.

V and J are TRBV7-6 and TRBJ2-5; a weak D match, TRBD2 (5 bases). Germline V gene sequence: CDR1 SGHVS, CDR2 FNYEAQ. The CDR3 extends over 13 amino acids. Between the trimmed V and J ends, which lost 3 bases and 1 base, there was a span of 6 bases. CDR3 sequence: CASSFGSQETQYF. The DNA of the CDR3 is TGTGCCAGCAGCTTTGGGAGCCAAGAGACCCAGTACTTC.

This clone was found a few times. The rearrangement uses TRBV9 and TRBJ2-2, with 9 nucleotides matching TRBD2. The junction had 18 bases not matched to a gene; V was cut back by 4 bases and J by 5 bases. The CDR3 is 19 amino acids. Germline V gene data show CDR1 as SGDLS and CDR2 as YYNGEE. This CDR3 is CASSSTLTLAGIRTGELFF. DNA for the CDR3: TGTGCCAGCAGCTCGACCCTCACGCTAGCGGGAATTCGGACCGGGGAGCTGTTTTTT.

The table lists this clone with a few counts. J is TRBJ2-1 and V is TRBV28; TRBD1 agrees at 10 bases. After removal of 3 bases from V and 5 bases from J, the junction contained 7 bases not matched to a gene. This CDR3 is built from 16 residues. CDR1 and CDR2 (germline): MDHEN, SYDVKM. The DNA of the CDR3 is TGTGCCAGCAGTTTGATTGGGACAGGGGATAACAATGAGCAGTTCTTC. Translated: CASSLIGTGDNNEQFF.

The gene calls are TRBV11-2 and TRBJ2-3; D is perhaps TRBD2 (6 bases). Trimming took 2 bases from V and 1 from J, leaving 13 bases between them. This CDR3 region has 16 residues. Germline V gives CDR1 SGHAT, CDR2 FQNNGV. CDR3 sequence: CASSLRLDSGTDTQYF. For the CDR3, the DNA is TGTGCCAGCAGCTTACGACTAGATAGTGGCACAGATACGCAGTATTTT.